This T cell receptor (beta chain) appears in the sequencing data of a study of blood T cell repertoires in COVID-19. Study at large: PBMCs, B-cell-depleted T cells, or T cells were the source of the cDNA or gDNA that made up the material.

The authors' processing: How many nucleated cells were present was estimated from reference gene primer amplification. Sequencing was performed with immunoSEQ multiplex PCR; in TCRdb, only in-frame clones are kept and a portion is missing. V and J calls and clone size are copied from that table; D and trimming were computed from the DNA. Altogether under 250,000 clones are present, roughly 85% being singletons, with the ten largest covering 2.5% to 3%. CDR1 MNHEY and CDR2 SVGAGI come from the germline V gene. The germline V and J ends were trimmed by 5 bases and 2 bases, with 11 bases remaining between them. The CDR3 covers 14 residues.

The source of this sequence is a woman between 65 and 79 years old with active or convalescent COVID-19. The genes are TRBV6-5 and TRBJ2-3; possibly TRBD2 for D (5 bases). Sequenced material: peripheral blood. The CDR3 sequence is CASSLADPTDTQYF. The CDR3 nucleotides are TGTGCCAGCAGTCTAGCAGATCCCACAGATACGCAGTATTTT.